Detailed here is one T cell receptor beta chain. What it binds is not known. This sample was included in a study of T cells expressing NK-cell markers. Study-wide context: Investigators obtained TCR beta repertoires from sorted CD3+CD56+NKG2C+, CD3+CD56+NKG2C- and CD3+CD56-NKG2C+ T cells. The study sequenced eight donors, seven HCMV-seropositive and one seronegative. Whole-study findings and limits: The CD3+CD56-NKG2C+ fraction of several donors was also led by these clonotypes. Roughly six donors had dominant NKG2C+ clonotypes that comprised about 1.0-8% of their CD8+ T cells.

TCRdb re-called the 5' RACE reads; every CDR3 protein appears as one record, without DNA. The repertoire table contains around 260,000 distinct CDR3 sequences. Germline loops: CDR1 MNHNS, CDR2 SASEGT. CDR3 length equals 13 residues. This sequence originates from a woman between 18 and 70 years old in good health. Specimen: blood T cells: a sorted CD56 or NKG2C T cell subset, CD4+ or CD8+ T cells, or bulk PBMC T cells (not recorded which). The chain links TRBV6-1 to TRBJ2-7. CDR3 residues: CASSVRGPYEQYF.